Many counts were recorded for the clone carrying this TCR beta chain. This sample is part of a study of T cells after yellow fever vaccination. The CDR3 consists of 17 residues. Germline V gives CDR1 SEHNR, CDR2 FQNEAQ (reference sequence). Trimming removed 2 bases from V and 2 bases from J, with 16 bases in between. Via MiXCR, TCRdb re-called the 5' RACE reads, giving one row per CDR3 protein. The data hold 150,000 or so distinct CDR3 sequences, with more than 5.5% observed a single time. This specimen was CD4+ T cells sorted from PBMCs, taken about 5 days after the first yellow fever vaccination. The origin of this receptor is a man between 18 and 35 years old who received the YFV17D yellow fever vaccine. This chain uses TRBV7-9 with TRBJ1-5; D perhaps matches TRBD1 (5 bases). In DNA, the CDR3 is TGTGCCAGCAGCTTATACAATTATGGGGGGGGCAATCAGCCCCAGCATTTT. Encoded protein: CASSLYNYGGGNQPQHF. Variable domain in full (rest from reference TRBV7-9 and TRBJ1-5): DTGVSQNPRHKITKRGQNVTFRCDPISEHNRLYWYRQTLGQGPEFLTYFQNEAQLEKSRLLSDRFSAERPKGSFSTLEIQRTEQGDSAMYLCASSLYNYGGGNQPQHFGDGTRLSIL.